This T cell receptor beta chain was found in a study of blood T cell repertoires in COVID-19. Study-level information: Both acute and convalescent COVID-19 samples were obtained from the United States, Italy and Spain.

Under the authors' procedure: Reference gene primer amplification in the assay estimated nucleated cell counts. Sequencing was performed with immunoSEQ multiplex PCR; in TCRdb, only in-frame clones are kept and a portion is missing. That table furnishes V, J and clone size, whereas the DNA furnished D and trimming. This sample has over 100,000 clones, with roughly 80% found just once. Germline values: CDR1 MNHNS, CDR2 SASEGT. Trimming cost V 2 bases and J 6 bases, with 11 bases left between them. The CDR3 runs to 15 residues. Sequencing was performed on peripheral blood. The chain links TRBV6-1 to TRBJ1-6; possible D gene TRBD1, 6 bases. The clonotype originates from a man aged 70-80 years with acute or convalescent COVID-19. The CDR3 DNA is TGTGCCAGCAGTGAACCGGGACACATTAATTCACCCCTCCACTTT. It encodes CASSEPGHINSPLHF.